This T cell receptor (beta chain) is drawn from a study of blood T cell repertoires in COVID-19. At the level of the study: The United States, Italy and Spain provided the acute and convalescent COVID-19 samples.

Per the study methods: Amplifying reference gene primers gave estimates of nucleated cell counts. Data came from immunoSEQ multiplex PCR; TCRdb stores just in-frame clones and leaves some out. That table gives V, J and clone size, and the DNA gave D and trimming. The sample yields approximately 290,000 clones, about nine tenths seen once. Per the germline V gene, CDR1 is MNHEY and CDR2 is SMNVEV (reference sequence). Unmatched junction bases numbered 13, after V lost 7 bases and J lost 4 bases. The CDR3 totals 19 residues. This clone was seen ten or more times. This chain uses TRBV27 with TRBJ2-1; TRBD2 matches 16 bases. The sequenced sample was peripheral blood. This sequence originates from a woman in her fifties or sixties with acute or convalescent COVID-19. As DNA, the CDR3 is TGTGCCAGCACCCCCGGGACTAGCGGGAGGGGGGGGCTTTACAATGAGCAGTTCTTC. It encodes CASTPGTSGRGGLYNEQFF.